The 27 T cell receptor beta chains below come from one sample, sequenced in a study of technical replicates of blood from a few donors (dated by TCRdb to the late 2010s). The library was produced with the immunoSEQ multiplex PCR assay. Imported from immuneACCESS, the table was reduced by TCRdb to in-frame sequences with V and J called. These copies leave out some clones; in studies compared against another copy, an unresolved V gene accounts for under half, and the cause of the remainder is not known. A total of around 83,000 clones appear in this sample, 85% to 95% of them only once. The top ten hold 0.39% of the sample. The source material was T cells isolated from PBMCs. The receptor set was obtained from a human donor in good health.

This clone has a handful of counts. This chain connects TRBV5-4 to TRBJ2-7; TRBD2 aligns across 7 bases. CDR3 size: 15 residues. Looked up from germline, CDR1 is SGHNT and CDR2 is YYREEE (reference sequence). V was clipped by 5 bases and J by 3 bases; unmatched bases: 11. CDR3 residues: CASSYTSATIYEQYF. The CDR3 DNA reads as TGTGCCAGCAGTTACACTAGCGCAACGATCTACGAGCAGTACTTC.

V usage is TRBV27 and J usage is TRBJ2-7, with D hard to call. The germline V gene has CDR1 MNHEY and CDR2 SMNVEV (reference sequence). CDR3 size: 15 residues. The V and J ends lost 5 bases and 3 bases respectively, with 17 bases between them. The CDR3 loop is CASSQEPSRFYEQYF. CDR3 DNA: TGTGCCAGCAGTCAGGAACCGTCAAGATTCTACGAGCAGTACTTC.

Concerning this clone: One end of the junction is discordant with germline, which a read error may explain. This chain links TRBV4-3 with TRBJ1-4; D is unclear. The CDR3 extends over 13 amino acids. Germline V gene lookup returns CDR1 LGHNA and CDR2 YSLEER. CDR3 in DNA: TGCGCCAGCAGCCAAGATGAGAGTCGGAGCCTGGCTTTT. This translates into CASSQDESRSLAF.

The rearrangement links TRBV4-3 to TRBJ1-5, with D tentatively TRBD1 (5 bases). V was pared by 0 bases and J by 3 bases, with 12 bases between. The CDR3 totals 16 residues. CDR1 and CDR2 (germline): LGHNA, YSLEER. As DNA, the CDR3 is TGCGCCAGCAGCCAAGAGTTTGATGGGGCCAATCAGCCCCAGCATTTT. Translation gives CASSQEFDGANQPQHF.

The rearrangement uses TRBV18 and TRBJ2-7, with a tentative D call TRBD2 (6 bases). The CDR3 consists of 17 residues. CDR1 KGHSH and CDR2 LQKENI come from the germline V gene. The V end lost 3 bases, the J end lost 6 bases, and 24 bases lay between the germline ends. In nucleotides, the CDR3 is TGTGCCAGCTCACCGTTTGAAGCTGGGGGGTCCCCTTCCGAGCAGTACTTC. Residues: CASSPFEAGGSPSEQYF.

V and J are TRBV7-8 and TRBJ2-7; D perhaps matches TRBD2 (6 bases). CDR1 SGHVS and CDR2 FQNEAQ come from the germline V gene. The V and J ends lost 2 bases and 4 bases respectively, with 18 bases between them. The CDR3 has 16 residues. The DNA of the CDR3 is TGTGCCAGCAGCTTAAAGTATCGGACTACCTCATACGAGCAGTACTTC. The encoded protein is CASSLKYRTTSYEQYF. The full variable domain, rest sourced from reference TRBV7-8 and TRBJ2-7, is GAGVSQSPRYKVAKRGQDVALRCDPISGHVSLFWYQQALGQGPEFLTYFQNEAQLDKSGLPSDRFFAERPEGSVSTLKIQRTQQEDSAVYLCASSLKYRTTSYEQYFGPGTRLTVT.

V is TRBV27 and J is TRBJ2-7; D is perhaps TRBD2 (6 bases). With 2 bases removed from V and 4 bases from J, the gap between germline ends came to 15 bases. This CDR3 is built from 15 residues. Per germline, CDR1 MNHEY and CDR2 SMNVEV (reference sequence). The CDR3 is CASSLHRDWLYEQYF. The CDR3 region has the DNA TGTGCCAGCAGTTTACACCGGGACTGGCTATACGAGCAGTACTTC.

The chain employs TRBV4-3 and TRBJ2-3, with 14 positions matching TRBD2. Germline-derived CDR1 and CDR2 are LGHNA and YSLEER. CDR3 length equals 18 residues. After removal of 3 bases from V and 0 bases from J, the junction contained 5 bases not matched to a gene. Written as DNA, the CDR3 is TGCGCCAGCAGCCACAGACTAGCGGGAGGGTTGAGCACAGATACGCAGTATTTT. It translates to CASSHRLAGGLSTDTQYF.

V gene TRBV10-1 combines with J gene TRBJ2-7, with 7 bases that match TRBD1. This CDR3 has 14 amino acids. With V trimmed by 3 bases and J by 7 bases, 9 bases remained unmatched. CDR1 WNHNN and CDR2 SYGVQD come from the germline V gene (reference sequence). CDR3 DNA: TGCGCCAGCAGTGACGCGACAGGGACGTTTGAGCAGTACTTC. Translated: CASSDATGTFEQYF.

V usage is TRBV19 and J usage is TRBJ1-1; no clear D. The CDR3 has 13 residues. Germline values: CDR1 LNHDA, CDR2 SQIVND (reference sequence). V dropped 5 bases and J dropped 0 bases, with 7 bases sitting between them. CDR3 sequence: CASSSTMNTEAFF. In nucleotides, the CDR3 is TGTGCCAGTAGTTCAACTATGAACACTGAAGCTTTCTTT.

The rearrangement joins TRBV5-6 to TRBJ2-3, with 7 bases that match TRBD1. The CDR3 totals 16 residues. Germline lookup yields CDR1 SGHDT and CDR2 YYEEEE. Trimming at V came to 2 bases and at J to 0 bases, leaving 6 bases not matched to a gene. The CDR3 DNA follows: TGTGCCAGCAGCTTACACAGGGGCGCCAGCACAGATACGCAGTATTTT. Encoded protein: CASSLHRGASTDTQYF.

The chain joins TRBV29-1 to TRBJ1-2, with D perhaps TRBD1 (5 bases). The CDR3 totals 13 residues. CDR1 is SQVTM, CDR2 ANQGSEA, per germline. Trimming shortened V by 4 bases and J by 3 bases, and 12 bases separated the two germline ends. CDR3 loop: CSVGQGRDYGYTF. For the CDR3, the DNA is TGCAGCGTTGGGCAGGGTAGGGACTATGGCTACACCTTC.

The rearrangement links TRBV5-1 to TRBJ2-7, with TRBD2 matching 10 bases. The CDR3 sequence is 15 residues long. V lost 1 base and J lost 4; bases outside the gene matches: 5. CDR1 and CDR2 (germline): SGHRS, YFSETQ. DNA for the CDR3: TGCGCCAGCAGCTTGAGTCTAGCGGGAGTGTACGAGCAGTACTTC. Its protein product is CASSLSLAGVYEQYF.

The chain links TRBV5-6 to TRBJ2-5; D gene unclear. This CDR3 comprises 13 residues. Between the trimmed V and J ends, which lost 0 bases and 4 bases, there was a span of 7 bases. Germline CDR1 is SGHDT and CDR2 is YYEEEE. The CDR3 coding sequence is TGTGCCAGCAGCTTGGCCTGGGCAGAGACCCAGTACTTC. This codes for CASSLAWAETQYF.

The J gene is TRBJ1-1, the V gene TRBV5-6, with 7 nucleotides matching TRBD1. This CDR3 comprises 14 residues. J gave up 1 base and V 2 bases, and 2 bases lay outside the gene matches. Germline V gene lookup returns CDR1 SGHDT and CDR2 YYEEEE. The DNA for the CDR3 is TGTGCCAGCAGCTTCCGGGACAGGAACACTGAAGCTTTCTTT. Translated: CASSFRDRNTEAFF.

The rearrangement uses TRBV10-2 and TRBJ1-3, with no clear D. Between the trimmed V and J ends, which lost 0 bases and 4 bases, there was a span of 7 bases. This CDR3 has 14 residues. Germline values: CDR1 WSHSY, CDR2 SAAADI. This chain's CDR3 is CASSESNFGNTIYF. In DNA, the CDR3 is TGCGCCAGCAGTGAGTCGAACTTCGGAAACACCATATATTTT.

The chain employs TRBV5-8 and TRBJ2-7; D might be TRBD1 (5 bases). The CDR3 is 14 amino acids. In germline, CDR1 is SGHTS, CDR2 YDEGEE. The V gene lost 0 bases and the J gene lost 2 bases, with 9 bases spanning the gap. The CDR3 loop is CASSLGGATYEQYF. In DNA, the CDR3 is TGTGCCAGCAGCTTGGGGGGCGCTACCTACGAGCAGTACTTC.

DNA of the CDR3: TGTGCCAGCAGCTCCGACAGGGAAGGAATTAGCAATCAGCCCCAGCATTTT. Its protein is CASSSDREGISNQPQHF. The genes are TRBV7-9 and TRBJ1-5, with 7 bases identical to TRBD1. CDR1 SEHNR and CDR2 FQNEAQ come from the germline V gene (reference sequence). The ends lost 4 bases at V and 0 bases at J; junction bases unmatched: 9. This CDR3 is 17 amino acids long.

The chain's CDR3 is CASMRGQGSFGSYEQYF. DNA of the CDR3: TGTGCCAGCATGAGAGGACAGGGTTCTTTCGGGTCATACGAGCAGTACTTC. The chain uses TRBV14 and TRBJ2-7, with 8 bases identical to TRBD1. Germline V lookup: CDR1 SGHDN, CDR2 FVKESK. V shed 7 bases, J shed 4 bases, and the junction held 18 bases outside the gene matches. The CDR3 spans 17 residues.

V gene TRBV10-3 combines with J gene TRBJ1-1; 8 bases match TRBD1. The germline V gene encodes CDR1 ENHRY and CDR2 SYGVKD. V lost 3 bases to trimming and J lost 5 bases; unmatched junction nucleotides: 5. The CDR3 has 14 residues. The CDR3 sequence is CAISEGTGKTEAFF. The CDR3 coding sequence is TGTGCCATCAGTGAAGGGACAGGAAAGACTGAAGCTTTCTTT.

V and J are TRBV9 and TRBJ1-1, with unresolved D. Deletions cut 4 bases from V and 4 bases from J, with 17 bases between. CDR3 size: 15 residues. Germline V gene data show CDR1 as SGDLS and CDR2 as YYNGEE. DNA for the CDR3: TGTGCCAGCAGCTCCGGGCCCTCGGGGTTCACTGAAGCTTTCTTT. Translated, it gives CASSSGPSGFTEAFF.

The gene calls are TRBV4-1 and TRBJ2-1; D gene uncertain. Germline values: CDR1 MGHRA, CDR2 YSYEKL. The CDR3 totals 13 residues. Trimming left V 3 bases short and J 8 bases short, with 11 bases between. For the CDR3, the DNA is TGCGCCAGCAGCCACCTACCCCCACATGAGCAGTTCTTC. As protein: CASSHLPPHEQFF.

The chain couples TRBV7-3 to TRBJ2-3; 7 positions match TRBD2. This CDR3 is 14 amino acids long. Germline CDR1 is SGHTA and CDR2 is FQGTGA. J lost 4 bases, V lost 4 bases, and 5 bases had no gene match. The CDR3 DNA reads TGTGCCAGCAGCTCCGGACTAGTCCCAGATACGCAGTATTTT. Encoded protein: CASSSGLVPDTQYF.

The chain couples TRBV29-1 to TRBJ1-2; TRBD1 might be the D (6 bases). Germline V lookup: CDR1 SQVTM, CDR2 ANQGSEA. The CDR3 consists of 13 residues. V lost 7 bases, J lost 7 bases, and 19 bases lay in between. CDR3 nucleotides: TGCAGCGGGATCACCCAGGGGAGTCGTGGCTACACCTTC. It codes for CSGITQGSRGYTF.

The CDR3 DNA sequence: TGTGCCAGCAGCGATACCTCCGGGACTAGCGGGAGTCATACCGGGGAGCTGTTTTTT. Encoded protein: CASSDTSGTSGSHTGELFF. The gene calls are TRBV9 and TRBJ2-2, with TRBD2 matching over 14 bases. The CDR3 contains 19 residues. The V gene end was trimmed by 3 bases and the J gene end by 5 bases; junction bases not matched to a gene: 12. The germline CDR1 and CDR2 sequences are SGDLS and YYNGEE.

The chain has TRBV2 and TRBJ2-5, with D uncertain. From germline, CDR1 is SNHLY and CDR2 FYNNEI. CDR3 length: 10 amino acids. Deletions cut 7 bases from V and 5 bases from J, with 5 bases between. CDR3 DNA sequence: TGTGCCAGCATCCAGGAGACCCAGTACTTC. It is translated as CASIQETQYF.

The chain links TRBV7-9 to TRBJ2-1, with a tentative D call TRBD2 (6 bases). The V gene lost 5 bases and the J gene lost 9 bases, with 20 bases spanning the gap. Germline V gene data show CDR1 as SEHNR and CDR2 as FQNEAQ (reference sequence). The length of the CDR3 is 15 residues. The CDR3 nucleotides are TGTGCCAGCAGCCTGACCGGGGGAGCTGTAACTGAGCAGTTCTTC. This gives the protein CASSLTGGAVTEQFF.